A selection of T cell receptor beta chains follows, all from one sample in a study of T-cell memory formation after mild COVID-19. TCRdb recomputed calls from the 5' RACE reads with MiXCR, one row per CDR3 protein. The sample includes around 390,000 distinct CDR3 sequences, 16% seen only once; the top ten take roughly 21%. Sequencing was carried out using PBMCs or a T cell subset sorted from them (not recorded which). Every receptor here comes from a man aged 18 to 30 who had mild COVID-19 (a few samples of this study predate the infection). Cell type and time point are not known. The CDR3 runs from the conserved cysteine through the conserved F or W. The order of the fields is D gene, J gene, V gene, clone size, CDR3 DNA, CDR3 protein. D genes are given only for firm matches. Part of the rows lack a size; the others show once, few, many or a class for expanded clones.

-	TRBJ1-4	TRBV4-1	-	TGCGCCAGCAGCTTCGTGGACAGATCCGAAAAACTGTTTTTT	CASSFVDRSEKLFF
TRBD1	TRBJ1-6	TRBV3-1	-	TGTGCCAGAAGCCCGCTGGGACAGGGATATAATTCACCCCTCCACTTT	CARSPLGQGYNSPLHF
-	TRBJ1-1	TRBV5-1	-	TGCGCCAGCAGCCCCGGTCCCGGCGACACTGAAGCTTTCTTT	CASSPGPGDTEAFF
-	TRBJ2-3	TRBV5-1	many	TGCGCCAGCAGCTTGGCCCCAGGGAGCACAGATACGCAGTATTTT	CASSLAPGSTDTQYF
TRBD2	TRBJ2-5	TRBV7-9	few	TGTGCCAGCAATCCAGGCGGGGGGGCCGCAGAGACCCAGTACTTC	CASNPGGGAAETQYF
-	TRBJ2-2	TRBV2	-	TGTGCCAGCAGAGAATTGACTTGGCAGACACTCGACACCGGGGAGCTGTTTTTT	CASRELTWQTLDTGELFF
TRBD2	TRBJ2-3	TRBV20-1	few	TGCAGTGCTAGAGATCCGACTAGCGGCACAGATACGCAGTATTTT	CSARDPTSGTDTQYF
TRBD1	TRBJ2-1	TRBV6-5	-	TGTGCCAGCAGTTACCAGGGGGCAACTTACAATGAGCAGTTCTTC	CASSYQGATYNEQFF
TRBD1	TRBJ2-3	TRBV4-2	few	TGTGCCAGCAGCCAAAGGGACAGGGAAACAGATACGCAGTATTTT	CASSQRDRETDTQYF
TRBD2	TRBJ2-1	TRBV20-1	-	TGCAGTGCTAGAGTTCTAGCGGGTAAGGATGAGCAGTTCTTC	CSARVLAGKDEQFF
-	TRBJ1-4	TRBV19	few	TGTGCCAGCAGGGAAAATGAAAAACTGTTTTTT	CASRENEKLFF
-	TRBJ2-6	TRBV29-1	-	TGCAGCGTTGAGTTTTATGGGCAGGGGAGTCTCTCTGGGGCCAACGTCCTGACTTTC	CSVEFYGQGSLSGANVLTF
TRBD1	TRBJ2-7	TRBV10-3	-	TGTGCCATCAGGAGGGGGCCGAGGGATCGCGAGCAGTACTTC	CAIRRGPRDREQYF
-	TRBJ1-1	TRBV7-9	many	TGTGCCAGCAGCTTAGCCCGAGAAGCTTTCTTT	CASSLAREAFF
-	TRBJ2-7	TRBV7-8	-	TGTGCCAGCAGCTCCACCTGGGGTAGCTCCTACGAGCAGTACTTC	CASSSTWGSSYEQYF
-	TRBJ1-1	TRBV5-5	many	TGTGCCAGCAGCTTCAGGGCCAAGAACACTGAAGCTTTCTTT	CASSFRAKNTEAFF
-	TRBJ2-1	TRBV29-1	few	TGCAGCGCTGAGAGGGGAGTCAATGAGCAGTTCTTC	CSAERGVNEQFF
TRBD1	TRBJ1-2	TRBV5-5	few	TGTGCCAGCAGCTTAAGGTCCGTTTCGAGTGGACAGGGGGCTTACGGCTACACCTTC	CASSLRSVSSGQGAYGYTF
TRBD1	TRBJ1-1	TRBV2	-	TGTGCCAGCAGGGGACAGGGGTTACGGATGAACACTGAAGCTTTCTTT	CASRGQGLRMNTEAFF
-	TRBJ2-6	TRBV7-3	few	TGTGCCAGCAGTCACGACCGCTCTGGGGCCAACGTCCTGACTTTC	CASSHDRSGANVLTF
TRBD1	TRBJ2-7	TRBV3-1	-	TGTGCCAGCGTACCAAGTGGACAGGGAGTACCACACGAGCAGTACTTC	CASVPSGQGVPHEQYF
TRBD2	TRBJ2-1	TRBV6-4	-	TGTGCCAGCAGTGACTCAAGCGGGGGCTCGGGTGAGCAGTTCTTC	CASSDSSGGSGEQFF
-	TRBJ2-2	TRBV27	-	TGTGCCAGCAGTTTCGGGGTGGGCGGGGAGCTGTTTTTT	CASSFGVGGELFF
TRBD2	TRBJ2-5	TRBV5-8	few	TGTGCCAGCAGCCTCAGTCGGTTCCGGACTAGCGGGTTGGGTGAGACCCAGTACTTC	CASSLSRFRTSGLGETQYF
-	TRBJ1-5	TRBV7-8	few	TGTGCCAGCAGCCAGAGGGGGGGAGATCAGCCCCAGCATTTT	CASSQRGGDQPQHF
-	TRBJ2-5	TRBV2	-	TGTGCCAGCAGTGAATATAACAGACAAGAGACCCAGTACTTC	CASSEYNRQETQYF
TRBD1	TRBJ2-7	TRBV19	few	TGTGCCAGTAGTTCACTCCGCCGGACAGGGGGTCCCTACGAGCAGTACTTC	CASSSLRRTGGPYEQYF
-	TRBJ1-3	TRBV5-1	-	TGCGCCAGCAGCTTGGAACGAGGCCAGGGAAACACCATATATTTT	CASSLERGQGNTIYF
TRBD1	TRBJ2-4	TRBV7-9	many	TGTGCCAGCAGCCCACGGACAGGTCTAGCCAAAAACATTCAGTACTTC	CASSPRTGLAKNIQYF
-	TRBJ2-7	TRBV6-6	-	TGTGCCAGCAGTTACTCAGGCACCGAGCAGTACTTC	CASSYSGTEQYF
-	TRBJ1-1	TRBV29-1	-	TGCAGCGCGGGACAAATGAACACTGAAGCTTTCTTT	CSAGQMNTEAFF
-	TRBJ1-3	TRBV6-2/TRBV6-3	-	TGTGCCAGCAGTTACCGACCCGGGGGACCTGGAAACACCATATATTTT	CASSYRPGGPGNTIYF
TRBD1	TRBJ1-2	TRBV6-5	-	TGTGCCAGCCATTCCGGACAGGACCTCTATGGCTACACCTTC	CASHSGQDLYGYTF
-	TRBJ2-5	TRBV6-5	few	TGTGCCAGCAGTGTAATGGGGCTTCAAGAGACCCAGTACTTC	CASSVMGLQETQYF
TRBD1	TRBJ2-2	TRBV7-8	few	TGTGCCAGCAGCTGGGACAGGGTCGGGAACGGGGAGCTGTTTTTT	CASSWDRVGNGELFF
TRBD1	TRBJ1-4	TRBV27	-	TGTGCCAGCAGACGCGGACAGGGCAGCACGGAAAAACTGTTTTTT	CASRRGQGSTEKLFF
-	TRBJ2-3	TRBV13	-	TGTGCCAGCAGCCTACCGTGGTACACAGATACGCAGTATTTT	CASSLPWYTDTQYF
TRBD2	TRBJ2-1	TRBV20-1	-	TGCAGTGCTAGAGATGTTCTAGCGGGCTACAATGAGCAGTTCTTC	CSARDVLAGYNEQFF
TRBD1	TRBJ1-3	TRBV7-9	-	TGTGCCAGCAGCTTGCGGTCAGGGGGATTATATGGAAACACCATATATTTT	CASSLRSGGLYGNTIYF
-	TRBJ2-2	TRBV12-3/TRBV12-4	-	TGTGCCAGCCTCTGGGACACCGGGGAGCTGTTTTTT	CASLWDTGELFF
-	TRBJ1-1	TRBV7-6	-	TGTGCCAGCAGCTTAGATAGGGTTAAAGCTTTCTTT	CASSLDRVKAFF
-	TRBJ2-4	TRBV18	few	TGTGCCAGCTCACCACGGTTAGAGGGCTGGGGCAAAAACATTCAGTACTTC	CASSPRLEGWGKNIQYF